This record concerns one T cell receptor beta chain sequence. The entry originates in a study of blood T cell repertoires in COVID-19. About the research overall: Sites in the United States, Italy and Spain provided acute and convalescent COVID-19 samples. PBMCs, B-cell-depleted T cells, or T cells provided the cDNA or gDNA that made up the material.

The length of the CDR3 is 15 residues. Trimming shortened V by 5 bases and J by 5 bases, and 18 bases separated the two germline ends. CDR1 is MNHNY and CDR2 is SVGAGI in the germline V gene (reference sequence). Recovered status applied to Cohort 3 donors who had two consecutive negative PCRs. It also applied to those with clearance or with symptom resolution. The method was immunoSEQ multiplex PCR; TCRdb's version includes in-frame clones alone and lacks a portion of them. The top ten clones hold approximately 4.7% of a sample with about 320,000 clones, around 90% of them seen once. Sequencing used PBMCs or T cells enriched from blood (not recorded which). This clonotype was sampled from a man in his 60s who had recovered from COVID-19. The rearrangement joins TRBV6-6 to TRBJ1-2; possibly TRBD1 for D (6 bases). CDR3 in amino acids: CASSPGQQGGYGYTF. The DNA of the CDR3 is TGTGCCAGCAGTCCAGGACAGCAAGGAGGTTATGGCTACACCTTC.